The present T cell receptor (beta chain) was sequenced within a study of cytomegalovirus exposure and HLA in healthy donors. Study-level findings and limits: Immune exposure information comprised only CMV serostatus. Researchers reported from a later analysis that most CMV-associated TCR beta chains appeared HLA-restricted. As a later analysis showed, a missense DCLRE1C variant was linked to trimming of TCR beta V- and J-genes.

The PCR had 60 Vbeta and 13 Jbeta primers. The repertoire was sequenced with immunoSEQ multiplex PCR; TCRdb's copy has only in-frame clones and lacks some. The data contain 95,000 to 150,000 clones, around 80% of them singletons. Points on this clone: No antigen is known for it.

Input material: PBMCs. This clonotype was obtained from a woman aged 30 to 39 in good health and CMV-seronegative.

The CDR3 DNA follows: TGTGCCATCAGTGGGCAGGGGGTCTATGAGCAGTTCTTC. The encoded protein is CAISGQGVYEQFF. The V gene is TRBV10-3, the J gene TRBJ2-1; 7 bases match TRBD1. CDR1 is ENHRY and CDR2 is SYGVKD in the germline V gene. This CDR3 is 13 amino acids long. V lost 4 bases and J lost 8; bases outside the gene matches: 5.